Below, 3 T cell receptor beta chains from the same sample are listed, as sequenced in a study of T cells in Graves' hyperthyroidism and ophthalmopathy. It was RNA transcripts that yielded the amplified TCR beta CDR3 regions. An initial round of RT-PCR targeting the TCR CDR3 relied on the HTBI primer set. TCRdb re-called the multiplex PCR reads with MiXCR, one entry per CDR3 protein. This table holds around 800,000 distinct CDR3 sequences, roughly 40% found once. Sequencing was done on a sample of blood. The receptors here all came from a man aged 18 to 35 with Graves' hyperthyroidism.

V usage is TRBV6-1 and J usage is TRBJ2-5; 7 nucleotides line up with TRBD2. V shed 7 bases, J shed 1 base, and the junction held 6 bases outside the gene matches. This CDR3 has 14 amino acids. The V gene's germline CDR1 is MNHNS and CDR2 SASEGT. CDR3: CASKRGGAQETQYF. DNA for the CDR3: TGTGCCAGCAAGAGGGGAGGGGCCCAAGAGACCCAGTACTTC.

This clonotype was seen more than once but under ten times. This chain links TRBV2 with TRBJ1-5; D possibly corresponds to TRBD1 (5 bases). Germline-derived CDR1 and CDR2 are SNHLY and FYNNEI. The length of the CDR3 is 12 residues. V dropped 1 base and J dropped 11 bases, with 9 bases sitting between them. As DNA, the CDR3 is TGTGCCAGCAGTGAAGGGGGACGGACCCAGCATTTT. This codes for CASSEGGRTQHF.

The rearrangement joins TRBV25-1 to TRBJ1-6, with 9 bases lining up with TRBD1. Germline V gene data show CDR1 as MGHDK and CDR2 as SYGVNS. Trimming at V came to 7 bases and at J to 6 bases, leaving 16 bases not matched to a gene. This CDR3 contains 18 residues. The CDR3 loop reads CASINLTRPGQGNSPLHF. The DNA of the CDR3 is TGTGCCAGCATTAACCTGACCCGCCCGGGACAGGGTAATTCACCCCTCCACTTT.